This passage covers 5 T cell receptor beta chains from one sample sequenced in a study of response to subunit inactivated influenza vaccine. MiXCR, applied by TCRdb to the RT-PCR reads, yields one record per CDR3 protein. The sample includes about 240,000 distinct CDR3 sequences, 12% of them seen just once. Sequencing was performed on non-naive T cells sorted from PBMCs, taken 14 to 15 days before vaccination. These receptor sequences come from a man between 45 and 60 years old who received an inactivated influenza vaccine.

The table lists this clonotype with a few counts. This chain joins TRBV5-1 and TRBJ1-2; 9 nucleotides match TRBD1. Germline values: CDR1 SGHRS, CDR2 YFSETQ. The CDR3 is 15 residues long. Trimming cost V 3 bases and J 4 bases; bases outside gene matches: 7. The CDR3 bases are TGCGCCAGCAGCTCTACGACAGGGGGGGCCTATGGCTACACCTTC. The encoded protein is CASSSTTGGAYGYTF.

The chain employs TRBV3-1 and TRBJ1-1, with 11 bases matching TRBD1. The CDR3 covers 14 residues. After removal of 6 bases from V and 2 bases from J, the junction contained 2 bases not matched to a gene. Germline assignment: CDR1 LGHDT and CDR2 YNNKEL (reference sequence). As DNA, the CDR3 is TGTGCCAGCAGGGACAGGGGGCTCAACACTGAAGCTTTCTTT. This translates into CASRDRGLNTEAFF.

In this sample, this clonotype turned up a few times. This CDR3 reads CASSQGWSIPYNEQFF. As DNA, the CDR3 is TGTGCCAGCAGCCAAGGTTGGTCTATCCCCTACAATGAGCAGTTCTTC. This chain uses TRBV14 with TRBJ2-1; D remains unclear. Between the trimmed V and J ends, which lost 1 base and 2 bases, there was a span of 12 bases. Germline V gene lookup returns CDR1 SGHDN and CDR2 FVKESK. The CDR3 spans 16 residues.

In this sample, this clonotype turned up a few times. The CDR3 protein is CASSPPVAGAGTDTQYF. CDR3 nucleotide sequence: TGTGCCAGCTCACCACCAGTAGCGGGAGCCGGAACAGATACGCAGTATTTT. This chain connects TRBV18 to TRBJ2-3; TRBD2 matches at 9 bases. The CDR3 sequence is 17 residues long. The V gene's germline CDR1 is KGHSH and CDR2 LQKENI. V trimming: 0 bases; J trimming: 3 bases; junction bases outside the gene matches: 7.

The V gene is TRBV20-1, the J gene TRBJ2-7; D possibly uses TRBD1 or TRBD2 (5 bases each). V lost 2 bases, J lost 2 bases, and 13 bases lay in between. The germline CDR1 and CDR2 sequences are DFQATT and SNEGSKA (reference sequence). This CDR3 comprises 14 residues. DNA of the CDR3: TGCAGTGCTAGACCGGGACGTTCCACCTACGAGCAGTACTTC. Translation gives CSARPGRSTYEQYF.